The clone carrying this T cell receptor (beta chain) was recorded a few times. Germline lookup yields CDR1 DFQATT and CDR2 SNEGSKA (reference sequence). Deletions cut 6 bases from V and 6 bases from J, with 12 bases between. The CDR3 is made up of 12 amino acids. This sample is part of a study of spatial heterogeneity in lung cancer. TCRdb re-called the 5' RACE reads with MiXCR, one entry per CDR3 protein. The sample yields roughly 120,000 distinct CDR3 sequences, about 12% seen once. The time point here: blood at routine non-recurrence follow-up after resection. Unsorted tumor, nontumor lung tissue or cryopreserved PBMC supplied the whole RNA.

The chain uses TRBV20-1 and TRBJ2-1; D is perhaps TRBD2 (5 bases). The sequences come from PBMCs, collected at follow-up. The receptor comes from a male donor with early-stage non-small cell lung cancer. The CDR3 sequence is CSALDFLNEQFF. As DNA, the CDR3 is TGCAGTGCCCTGGACTTTCTCAATGAGCAGTTCTTC.